This TCR beta chain emerged from a study of T cells in Graves' hyperthyroidism and ophthalmopathy. V gave up 4 bases and J gave up 7 bases; unmatched junction bases: 7. Per the germline V gene, CDR1 is GTSNPN and CDR2 is SVGIG (reference sequence). The CDR3 runs 14 residues. This clonotype was counted many times. As yet, its antigen is unknown. There were TCR beta CDR3 regions amplified from RNA transcripts. The HTBI primer set was used in a first-round RT-PCR of the TCR CDR3. MiXCR was run by TCRdb on the multiplex PCR reads, yielding one entry per CDR3 protein. The table records about 400,000 distinct CDR3 sequences, approximately 16% of them present only once. The study's findings and limits: Ophthalmopathy got predicted by the model a median around six months before its onset.

The V gene is TRBV30, the J gene TRBJ2-1; 10 positions match TRBD2. The specimen was blood. The TCR sequence derives from a woman aged 55 to 70 with Graves' ophthalmopathy. CDR3 sequence (DNA): TGTGCCTGGACGACCGGACTAGCGGTAAATGAGCAGTTCTTC. It encodes CAWTTGLAVNEQFF.